This TCR beta chain originates from a study of blood T cell repertoires in COVID-19 (dated by TCRdb to 2019 to 2021). The study in broad terms: The collaborator samples originated in the United States, Italy and Spain and spanned the acute and convalescent phases of COVID-19. The prospective study material was composed of cDNA or gDNA derived from T cells, B-cell-depleted T cells, or PBMCs. Subjects who had been exposed to COVID-19, were actively infected with it, or had recovered from it provided the deeply sampled blood TCRbeta repertoires that made up the dataset. The repertoires were released in a freely available public database meant as a resource for research on the immune response to SARS-CoV-2. Samples were obtained from the ongoing ImmuneRACE study (first 160 participants) and from some 1,200 subjects provided by 6 global collaborators. A de-identified subject ID, COVID-19 status, age in years and sex were almost always included in the sample metadata. Where HLA class I and class II types were available, the types were taken from metadata supplied by the sample provider, not from assay-based typing. What the work shows at the level of the full study, not this receptor alone: The amount of clinical and demographic metadata varied by source and participant and was provided uncurated.

Of note for this clone: No antigen is known for it. No base quality values were provided; no much bigger clone lies one nucleotide off.

TCRbeta CDR3 regions were amplified from genomic DNA using the immunoSEQ Assay, a bias-controlled multiplex PCR. As for the authors' bioinformatics: Within the assay, amplification of reference gene primers was used to estimate how many nucleated cells each sample contained. To quantify the absolute abundance of each unique TCRbeta CDR3 rearrangement, sequence reads were collapsed and filtered. For each sample, productive Simpson clonality was calculated as the square root of Simpson's diversity index over productive rearrangements. Drawn from immuneACCESS, this table holds only the in-frame rearrangements with V and J called that TCRdb kept. Clones are partly lost; checked studies trace under half to an unresolved V gene and leave the rest unexplained. V, J and clone size derive from that table, while D and trimming were established from the DNA sequence. Within this sample are about 65,000 clones, with roughly four fifths of them counted one time only. More than 13% of the sample is taken by the ten largest.

Collaborating institutions collected whole blood in K2EDTA tubes following their own protocols. For TCRbeta analysis, collaborators shipped samples as frozen whole blood, isolated PBMCs, or DNA extracted from either of those sample types. The CDR3 has 16 amino acids, counting the end cysteine and phenylalanine. Just CDR3 DNA is preserved here, 48 bases in frame from base 1. Trimming at the junction amounts to 3 bases on V and 0 bases on J, and the germline ends lie 12 bases apart. CDR1 and CDR2 (SGHNT, YENEEA) derive from the germline V gene. The source material was peripheral blood. This sequence uses TRBV11-3 and TRBJ2-1; the best D guess is TRBD2, with 5 bases matching. This TCR derives from a man older than 75 with acute or convalescent COVID-19. The CDR3 is CASSLRTSSSYNEQFF. The nucleotide sequence reads TGTGCCAGCAGCTTGAGGACTTCCAGCTCCTACAATGAGCAGTTCTTC. Reference TRBV11-3 and TRBJ2-1 genes cover what lies past the CDR3, so the full variable domain is EAGVVQSPRYKIIEKKQPVAFWCNPISGHNTLYWYLQNLGQGPELLIRYENEEAVDDSQLPKDRFSAERLKGVDSTLKIQPAELGDSAVYLCASSLRTSSSYNEQFFGPGTRLTVL.